The 4 T cell receptor beta chains given below trace back to one sample, sequenced in a study of identical twins' blood T cells. TCRdb itself ran the 5' RACE reads through MiXCR, one entry per CDR3 protein. The sample has 300,000 to 400,000 distinct CDR3 sequences; roughly 31% are singletons. The sample comprised PBMCs. These receptors were obtained from a woman aged 18 to 50 in good health.

This clonotype was found a few times. The chain has TRBV12-3 or TRBV12-4 and TRBJ1-5; 9 bases agree with TRBD1. The length of the CDR3 is 14 residues. V was clipped by 5 bases and J by 5 bases; unmatched bases: 4. The DNA of the CDR3 is TGTGCCAGCAGTATGACAGGGGGGTATCAGCCCCAGCATTTT. The encoded protein is CASSMTGGYQPQHF.

This clonotype was seen more than once but under ten times. This rearrangement joins TRBV20-1 to TRBJ1-1, with D uncertain. The V and J ends lost 2 bases and 0 bases respectively, with 7 bases between them. Germline V gene data show CDR1 as DFQATT and CDR2 as SNEGSKA (reference sequence). The CDR3 runs 13 residues. CDR3: CSARRRMNTEAFF. CDR3 sequence (DNA): TGCAGTGCTAGACGCAGGATGAACACTGAAGCTTTCTTT.

This clonotype was seen a handful of times. This sequence joins TRBV5-6 and TRBJ1-1; D is unresolved. The germline V and J ends were trimmed by 2 bases and 0 bases, with 14 bases remaining between them. Germline lookup yields CDR1 SGHDT and CDR2 YYEEEE. The CDR3 spans 16 residues. The CDR3 loop reads CASSFQVFDVNTEAFF. Here the CDR3 DNA reads TGTGCCAGCAGCTTCCAGGTCTTCGATGTGAACACTGAAGCTTTCTTT.

There are a few counts of this clonotype. The junction departs from germline at one end; a sequencing error may be responsible. The rearrangement uses TRBV29-1 and TRBJ1-1, with D perhaps matching TRBD1 (6 bases). CDR1 and CDR2 (germline): SQVTM, ANQGSEA. The CDR3 is made up of 16 amino acids. CDR3 sequence reads: CSVEGQPLPMNPEAFF. The CDR3 nucleotides are TGCAGCGTAGAAGGACAGCCCTTACCCATGAACCCTGAAGCTTTCTTT.